Shown below are 25 T cell receptor beta chains from a single sample sequenced in a study of identical twins. TCRdb redid the calling of the 5' RACE reads with MiXCR, one entry per CDR3 protein. The table includes 690,000 or so distinct CDR3 sequences, around 5.7% detected once. The sample comprised naive T cells sorted from blood. Receptors were obtained from a man aged 18 to 29 in good health.

The chain links TRBV25-1 to TRBJ2-7; D ambiguous. This CDR3 has 14 residues. CDR1 MGHDK and CDR2 SYGVNS come from the germline V gene. V lost 1 base, J lost 3 bases, and 10 bases lay in between. The CDR3 DNA follows: TGTGCCAGCAGTGAATCCGGCAGATACTACGAGCAGTACTTC. It specifies CASSESGRYYEQYF.

This clonotype showed up many times. The chain employs TRBV12-3 or TRBV12-4 and TRBJ2-1, with 8 bases matching TRBD1. After removal of 3 bases from V and 0 bases from J, the junction contained 10 bases not matched to a gene. This CDR3 comprises 18 residues. DNA for the CDR3: TGTGCCAGCAGTTTGTCATCCACAGGGGGTAGCTCCTACAATGAGCAGTTCTTC. Its translation: CASSLSSTGGSSYNEQFF.

This clonotype was found many times. The chain uses TRBV6-2 or TRBV6-3 and TRBJ2-7, with D unresolved. This CDR3 comprises 13 residues. Trimming took 1 base from V and 6 from J, leaving 10 bases between them. In germline, CDR1 is MNHEY, CDR2 SVGEGT. The CDR3 loop reads CASSYYVNGEQYF. The CDR3 DNA is TGTGCCAGCAGTTACTACGTAAACGGCGAGCAGTACTTC.

This clonotype was observed a handful of times. The chain combines TRBV11-2 with TRBJ2-1; 9 nucleotides agree with TRBD2. The germline V gene has CDR1 SGHAT and CDR2 FQNNGV. J gave up 3 bases and V 1 base, and 4 bases lay outside the gene matches. The CDR3 extends over 16 amino acids. Here the CDR3 reads CASSLGQREVYNEQFF. The CDR3 DNA is TGTGCCAGCAGCTTAGGCCAGCGGGAGGTCTACAATGAGCAGTTCTTC.

This clonotype turned up a few times. The chain is built from TRBV20-1 and TRBJ2-1; 14 bases are a match to TRBD2. The CDR3 consists of 19 residues. The germline gives CDR1 DFQATT, CDR2 SNEGSKA (reference sequence). J gave up 1 base and V 3 bases, and 11 bases lay outside the gene matches. In DNA form, the CDR3 reads TGCAGTGCTAGGTGGGGAGGCGGGACTAGCGGGAGATCCTACAATGAGCAGTTCTTC. Its protein is CSARWGGGTSGRSYNEQFF.

The table lists this clonotype with a few counts. V gene TRBV7-2 combines with J gene TRBJ2-1, with D possibly TRBD2 on 7 matching bases. V dropped 1 base and J dropped 6 bases, with 10 bases sitting between them. From germline, CDR1 is SGHTA and CDR2 FQGNSA. This CDR3 contains 14 residues. CDR3 loop: CASSLVGGPNEQFF. The CDR3 DNA reads as TGTGCCAGCAGCTTAGTGGGGGGGCCCAATGAGCAGTTCTTC. Looking up the rest from reference TRBV7-2 and TRBJ2-1 gives the full variable domain: GAGVSQSPSNKVTEKGKDVELRCDPISGHTALYWYRQSLGQGLEFLIYFQGNSAPDKSGLPSDRFSAERTGGSVSTLTIQRTQQEDSAVYLCASSLVGGPNEQFFGPGTRLTVL.

This clonotype was counted ten times or more. The V call is TRBV12-3 or TRBV12-4, the J call TRBJ2-7; no firm D call. The CDR3 has 14 residues. V was shortened by 6 bases and J by 4 bases, with 16 bases between the two germline ends. CDR3 coding DNA: TGTGCCAGCAGCAGTATAAACGGCCAATACGAGCAGTACTTC. Its protein product is CASSSINGQYEQYF.

This chain joins TRBV28 and TRBJ2-7; D unclear. CDR1 is MDHEN and CDR2 is SYDVKM in the germline V gene. The germline V and J ends were trimmed by 1 base and 0 bases, with 13 bases remaining between them. CDR3 length equals 16 residues. The CDR3 reads CASSLLGSSSSYEQYF. The DNA of the CDR3 is TGTGCCAGCAGTTTATTGGGTTCGTCGTCCTCCTACGAGCAGTACTTC.

Concerning this clonotype itself: Germline and junction disagree at one end, which may indicate a read error. The genes are TRBV28 and TRBJ2-7; 9 nucleotides line up with TRBD2. The CDR3 is 17 residues long. CDR1 is MDHEN and CDR2 is SYDVKM in the germline V gene. CDR3 residues: CASSYLTGASGTGWIGF. The CDR3 DNA is TGTGCCAGCAGTTATCTAACAGGGGCTAGCGGGACCGGATGGATCGGCTTC.

This chain uses TRBV6-5 with TRBJ2-1; 7 nucleotides agree with TRBD2. V gave up 0 bases and J gave up 4 bases; unmatched junction bases: 3. Germline-derived CDR1 and CDR2 are MNHEY and SVGAGI. The CDR3 consists of 15 residues. The CDR3 region has the DNA TGTGCCAGCAGTTACTCGGCGGGGGTATACAATGAGCAGTTCTTC. Translated: CASSYSAGVYNEQFF.

This clonotype showed up many times. The chain uses TRBV27 and TRBJ2-1, with 8 bases that match TRBD2. CDR3 length: 16 amino acids. CDR1 and CDR2 from the germline V gene are MNHEY and SMNVEV (reference sequence). V lost 2 bases and J lost 8; bases outside the gene matches: 11. CDR3 nucleotide sequence: TGTGCCAGCAGTTTAGAAACGGGAGGGCCGTCCGATGAGCAGTTCTTC. This sequence encodes CASSLETGGPSDEQFF.

This chain links TRBV30 with TRBJ2-1; 10 bases match TRBD1. This CDR3 region has 13 residues. Losses at the gene ends were 3 bases for V and 8 bases for J; bases not matched to a gene: 4. Germline V gives CDR1 GTSNPN, CDR2 SVGIG (reference sequence). The CDR3, as DNA: TGTGCCTGGAGACAGGACAGGGGGGATGAGCAGTTCTTC. It encodes CAWRQDRGDEQFF.

This clonotype showed up many times. This chain joins TRBV27 and TRBJ2-1; TRBD2 matches at 9 bases. The CDR3 has 15 residues. Germline lookup yields CDR1 MNHEY and CDR2 SMNVEV (reference sequence). The ends lost 3 bases at V and 6 bases at J; junction bases unmatched: 6. The CDR3 region is CASSFSSGNINEQFF. The DNA for the CDR3 is TGTGCCAGCAGTTTTTCTAGCGGGAATATCAATGAGCAGTTCTTC.

This chain uses TRBV5-1 with TRBJ2-1; D gene ambiguous. V was pared by 0 bases and J by 0 bases, with 10 bases between. This CDR3 spans 16 amino acids. Germline V gene data show CDR1 as SGHRS and CDR2 as YFSETQ. The CDR3 DNA reads TGCGCCAGCAGCTTGGCACGGTTAAGCTCCTACAATGAGCAGTTCTTC. Amino acids: CASSLARLSSYNEQFF.

This clonotype was detected a few times. The CDR3, as DNA: TGTGCCAGCAGTTACTCGACAGGGTGGGTGAACACTGAAGCTTTCTTT. Translation: CASSYSTGWVNTEAFF. The chain has TRBV6-5 and TRBJ1-1; the match to TRBD1 covers 7 bases. The germline V gene encodes CDR1 MNHEY and CDR2 SVGAGI. The CDR3 length is 16 residues. The ends lost 0 bases at V and 0 bases at J; junction bases unmatched: 4.

V is TRBV5-8 and J is TRBJ2-5; the match to TRBD2 covers 8 bases. Trimming removed 2 bases from V and 1 base from J; junction bases left unmatched: 7. Per germline, CDR1 SGHTS and CDR2 YDEGEE. The CDR3 covers 16 residues. CDR3 nucleotides: TGTGCCAGCAGCTTTTTTCTAGCGGGTACCCAAGAGACCCAGTACTTC. It encodes CASSFFLAGTQETQYF.

The chain uses TRBV5-6 and TRBJ2-7; D may correspond to TRBD1 or TRBD2 (5 bases each). The CDR3 is 17 residues long. Deletions cut 0 bases from V and 4 bases from J, with 20 bases between. Germline CDR1 and CDR2: SGHDT and YYEEEE. This CDR3 is CASSLGLQGVRGYEQYV. The DNA for the CDR3 is TGTGCCAGCAGCTTGGGCTTGCAGGGAGTGAGAGGGTACGAGCAGTACGTC.

This clonotype was seen ten or more times. This sequence joins TRBV29-1 and TRBJ2-7, with D perhaps assigned TRBD1 or TRBD2 (5 bases each). Deletions cut 1 base from V and 9 bases from J, with 16 bases between. Germline V lookup: CDR1 SQVTM, CDR2 ANQGSEA. CDR3 size: 13 residues. CDR3 protein: CSVEASGPTGQYF. The CDR3 DNA sequence: TGCAGCGTTGAAGCGTCGGGACCCACAGGGCAGTACTTC.

This clonotype was counted only a few times. The genes are TRBV18 and TRBJ2-2; D remains unclear. Germline V gene data show CDR1 as KGHSH and CDR2 as LQKENI. V was trimmed by 5 bases and J by 0 bases, leaving 10 bases between them. This CDR3 region has 15 residues. CDR3 coding DNA: TGTGCCAGCTCAAGGACGGCTGCGAACACCGGGGAGCTGTTTTTT. It encodes CASSRTAANTGELFF.

This chain connects TRBV20-1 to TRBJ2-5, with D maybe TRBD1 (5 bases). The V end was cut by 3 bases, the J end by 2 bases, with 13 bases between. This CDR3 has 14 amino acids. Per germline, CDR1 DFQATT and CDR2 SNEGSKA (reference sequence). Written as DNA, the CDR3 is TGCAGTGCTAGTTCATTGCAGGGACAAGAGACCCAGTACTTC. Amino acid sequence: CSASSLQGQETQYF.

The chain links TRBV7-9 to TRBJ2-3; TRBD1 matches 9 bases. This CDR3 comprises 15 residues. Germline CDR1 SEHNR, CDR2 FQNEAQ (reference sequence). V was pared by 0 bases and J by 4 bases, with 2 bases of the junction left unmatched. The CDR3 sequence is CASSLAGQGPDTQYF. The CDR3 nucleotides are TGTGCCAGCAGCTTAGCAGGACAGGGGCCAGATACGCAGTATTTT. Filled out from reference TRBV7-9 and TRBJ2-3, the complete variable domain reads DTGVSQNPRHKITKRGQNVTFRCDPISEHNRLYWYRQTLGQGPEFLTYFQNEAQLEKSRLLSDRFSAERPKGSFSTLEIQRTEQGDSAMYLCASSLAGQGPDTQYFGPGTRLTVL.

Notes on this clonotype: This CDR3 is missing its conserved last phenylalanine or tryptophan, likely due to a read error. The V call is TRBV28, the J call TRBJ2-3, with D possibly TRBD2 on 6 matching bases. V lost 8 bases and J 10 bases, leaving 13 bases between the germline ends. There are 11 residues in the CDR3. Germline CDR1 MDHEN, CDR2 SYDVKM. For the CDR3, the DNA is TGTGCCAGCGTACGGGAGACCGCGCAGTATGTT. Translating it yields CASVRETAQYV.

V usage is TRBV4-2 and J usage is TRBJ2-7; 8 bases match TRBD1. The length of the CDR3 is 15 residues. The junction had 12 bases not matched to a gene; V was cut back by 5 bases and J by 6 bases. CDR1 and CDR2 from the germline V gene are LGHNA and YNFKEQ. CDR3 in DNA: TGTGCCAGCAGCACGGCCGGGACAGGCCGACTCGAGCAGTACTTC. Protein sequence: CASSTAGTGRLEQYF.

The V and J genes are TRBV25-1 and TRBJ2-3; 8 nucleotides match TRBD1. This CDR3 has 16 residues. The junction had 3 bases not matched to a gene; V was cut back by 1 base and J by 0 bases. CDR1 is MGHDK, CDR2 SYGVNS, per germline. The CDR3 DNA sequence: TGTGCCAGCAGTGAATCGGACAGGGTTAGCACAGATACGCAGTATTTT. This encodes CASSESDRVSTDTQYF.

CDR3 loop: CASSQRTGVGQPQHF. The CDR3 region has the DNA TGTGCCAGCAGCCAGAGGACAGGTGTGGGTCAGCCCCAGCATTTT. The chain employs TRBV6-2 or TRBV6-3 and TRBJ1-5; 7 positions match TRBD1. The CDR3 is 15 residues long. Germline trimming cut 6 bases from V and 6 bases from J; bases unmatched to any gene: 11. Germline V gene lookup returns CDR1 MNHEY and CDR2 SVGEGT.